This TCR beta chain emerged from a study of blood T cell repertoires in COVID-19 (dated by TCRdb to between 2020 and 2021). With respect to the entire study: The collaborator samples originated in the United States, Italy and Spain and spanned the acute and convalescent phases of COVID-19. The prospective study material was composed of cDNA or gDNA derived from T cells, B-cell-depleted T cells, or PBMCs. Subjects who had been exposed to COVID-19, were actively infected with it, or had recovered from it provided the deeply sampled blood TCRbeta repertoires that made up the dataset. The repertoires were made available in a free public database intended to serve as a resource for research on the immune response to SARS-CoV-2. The samples were drawn from the first 160 participants of the ongoing ImmuneRACE study and from some 1,300 subjects provided by 6 global collaborators. A de-identified subject ID, COVID-19 status, age in years and sex were almost always included in the sample metadata. Where HLA class I and class II types were available, the types were taken from metadata supplied by the sample provider, not from assay-based typing. Paper-wide results and their limitations: The amount of clinical and demographic metadata varied by source and participant and was provided uncurated.

The CDR3 numbers 12 residues from cysteine through phenylalanine. Only the CDR3 part of the read is kept: 36 bases, read in frame from the first base. The germline V gene yields KGHDR for CDR1 and SFDVKD for CDR2. The V end loses 12 bases and the J end loses 9 bases, and a stretch of 19 bases separates them. In regard to this clone: Its antigen is unknown. The input lacks base qualities; no much larger clone sits a single base away.

Samples from volunteer blood donors who had recovered from COVID-19 were contributed by a second Seattle source. The collaborating institutions used their own protocols to collect whole blood in K2EDTA tubes. For TCRbeta analysis, collaborator samples were shipped as frozen whole blood, as isolated PBMCs, or as DNA extracted from either sample type. TCRbeta CDR3 regions were amplified from genomic DNA by means of the immunoSEQ Assay, a bias-controlled multiplex PCR. Under the source paper's analysis protocol: Nucleated cell counts per sample were estimated from amplification of reference gene primers within the assay. Sequence reads were collapsed and filtered to measure the absolute abundance of every unique TCRbeta CDR3 rearrangement. Productive Simpson clonality was computed per sample as the square root of Simpson's diversity index over productive rearrangements. The clones in this table, taken by TCRdb from immuneACCESS, are in-frame only. Not every clone is retained; where verified, under half of the shortfall comes from an unresolved V gene, and the cause of the rest is unknown. The DNA was the basis for D and trimming; V, J and clone size are from that table. In this sample the table shows about 310,000 clones, over 75% of which occur a single time. The ten top clones hold roughly 7.1% of the sample.

Sequencing was performed on peripheral blood. The clonotype comes from a woman aged 50 to 60 who had recovered from COVID-19. The sequence joins TRBV24-1 to TRBJ2-5, with no D gene named confidently. The DNA sequence follows: TGTGCCGTCGAGTACCTAAAGTCGGCCCAGTACTTC. It is translated as CAVEYLKSAQYF.